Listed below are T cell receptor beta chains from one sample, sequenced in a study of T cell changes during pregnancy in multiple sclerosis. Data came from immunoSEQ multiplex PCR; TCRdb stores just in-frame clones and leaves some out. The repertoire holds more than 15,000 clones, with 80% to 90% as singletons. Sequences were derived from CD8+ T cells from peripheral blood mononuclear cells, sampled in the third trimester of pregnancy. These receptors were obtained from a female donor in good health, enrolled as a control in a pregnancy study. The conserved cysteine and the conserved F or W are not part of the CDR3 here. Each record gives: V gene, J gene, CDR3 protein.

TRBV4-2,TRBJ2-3,ASSQAGGPTDTQY
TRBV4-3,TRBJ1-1,ATRGGLMNTEAF
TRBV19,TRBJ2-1,ASSTSGGPYNEQF
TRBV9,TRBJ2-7,ASSVGGTRGYEQY
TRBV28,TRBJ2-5,ASSFLGGAETQY
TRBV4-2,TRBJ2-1,ASIKETSGGHEQF
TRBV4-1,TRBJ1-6,ASSQEPIDRTFSPLH
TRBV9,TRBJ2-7,ASSVASGRSEQY
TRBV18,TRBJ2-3,ASSPPSWLAGEDTQY
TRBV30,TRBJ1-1,AWSRQGSTEAF
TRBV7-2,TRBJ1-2,ASSSPRDRANYGYT
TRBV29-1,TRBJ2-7,SVVMFRTGVYEQY
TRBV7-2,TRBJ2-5,ASSLAYAGRQETQY
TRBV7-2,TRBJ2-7,ASRPGDSYEQY
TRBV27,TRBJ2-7,ASSLTGGYHEQY
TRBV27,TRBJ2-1,ASSQGFRNEQF
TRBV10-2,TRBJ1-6,ASSEVEPWSYNSPLH
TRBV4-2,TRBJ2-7,ASSGFGLAGFYEQY
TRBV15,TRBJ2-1,ATSRTSGGVVQF
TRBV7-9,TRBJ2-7,ASSLGAGLGEQY
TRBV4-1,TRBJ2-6,ASSLQQGTGANVLT
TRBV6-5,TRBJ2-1,ASSYGDEQF
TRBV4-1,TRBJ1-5,ASSQGDIVVHLDQPQH
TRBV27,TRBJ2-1,ASSLYRGGNEQF
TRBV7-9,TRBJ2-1,ASSLAGGPSYNEQF
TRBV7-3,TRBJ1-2,ASSLMPGTGGGYGYT
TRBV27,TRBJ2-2,ASRSGGGVYTGELF
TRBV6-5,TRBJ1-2,ASSTPTGTYGYT
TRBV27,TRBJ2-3,ASSLLGGGTDTQY
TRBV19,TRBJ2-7,ASSIDRETYEQY
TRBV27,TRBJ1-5,ASSFQGYQPQH
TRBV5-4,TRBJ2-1,ASRLAGGYNEQF
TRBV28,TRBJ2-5,ASSLMRGAGETQY
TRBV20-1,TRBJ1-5,SAGDLQPQH
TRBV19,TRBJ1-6,ATRGGNSPLH
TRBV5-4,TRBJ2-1,ASSNPSRGGNEQF
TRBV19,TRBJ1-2,ASKTGGFGYT
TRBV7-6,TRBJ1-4,ASSLWGQGGEKLF
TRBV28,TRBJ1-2,ASSLGAQNRDRGD
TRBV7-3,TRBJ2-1,ASSNGLAGARKF
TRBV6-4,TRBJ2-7,ASSDKRTGGDEQY
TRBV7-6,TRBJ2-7,ASSLAGGPSYEQY
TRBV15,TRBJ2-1,ATSRDGGGQGFDEQF
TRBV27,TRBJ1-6,ASTMTGGNSPLH
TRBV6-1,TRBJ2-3,ASSVTGVTDTQY
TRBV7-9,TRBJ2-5,ASNPFGETQY
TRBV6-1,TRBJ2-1,ASSGVAGTPREQF
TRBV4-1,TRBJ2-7,ASSSPGQGFGEQY
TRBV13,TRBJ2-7,ASSLAGGTSGYEQY
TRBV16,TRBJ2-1,ASSQSKASGDYNEQF
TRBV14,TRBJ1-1,ASSQSRGQNTEAF
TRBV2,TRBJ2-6,ASSERGLISGANVLT
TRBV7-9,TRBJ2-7,ASSSSEENKQY
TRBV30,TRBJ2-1,AWRDTGTNNEQF
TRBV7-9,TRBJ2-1,ASSDLTNEQF
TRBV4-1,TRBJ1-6,ASSQAQGSNSPLH
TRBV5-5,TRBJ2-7,ASSLDRAGSYEQY
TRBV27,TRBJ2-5,ARRDRALQETQY
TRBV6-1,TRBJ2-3,ASSEASGQGSDTQY
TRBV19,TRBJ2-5,ASSSRTGAIQETQY